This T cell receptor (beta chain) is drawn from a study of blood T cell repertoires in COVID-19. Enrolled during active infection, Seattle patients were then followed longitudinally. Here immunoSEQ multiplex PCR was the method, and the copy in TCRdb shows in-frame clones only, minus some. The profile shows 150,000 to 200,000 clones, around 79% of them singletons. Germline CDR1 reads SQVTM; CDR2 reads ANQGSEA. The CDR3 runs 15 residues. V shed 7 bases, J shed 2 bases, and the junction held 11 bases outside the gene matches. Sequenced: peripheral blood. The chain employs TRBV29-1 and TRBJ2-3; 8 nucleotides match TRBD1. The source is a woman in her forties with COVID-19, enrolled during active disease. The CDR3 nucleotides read TGCAGCGCACCGCCCCTGACAGGGGACACAGATACGCAGTATTTT. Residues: CSAPPLTGDTDTQYF.